The entry that follows covers one T cell receptor beta chain sequence. Its antigen is not identified. In germline, CDR1 is SEHNR, CDR2 FQNEAQ (reference sequence). The CDR3 runs 16 residues. The ends were cut back, 0 bases at V and 0 bases at J, with 12 bases in the middle. This sample was taken from a study of T cell repertoires in cytomegalovirus infection. Each CDR3 protein is one row after TCRdb ran MiXCR on the reads. The sample has some 160,000 distinct CDR3 sequences, 17% seen once; the top ten hold approximately 18%. Whole-study findings and limits: HLA-C-restricted CMV-specific TCR beta clonotypes were dominant in the ex vivo response.

This rearrangement joins TRBV7-9 to TRBJ2-7; tentatively, D is TRBD1 or TRBD2 (6 bases each). The sequence derives from a human donor in good health (CMV status not recorded). Some clones in this sample may be carry-over from other donors' samples. The specimen sequenced was CD8+ T cells from PBMCs. In DNA form, the CDR3 reads TGTGCCAGCAGCTTAGCGGGGGGCTTAGGCTCCTACGAGCAGTACTTC. Amino acids: CASSLAGGLGSYEQYF.